This T cell receptor beta chain is drawn from a study of blood T cell repertoires in COVID-19. Study-wide background: There were acute and convalescent COVID-19 samples, and they came from the United States, Italy and Spain. T cells, B-cell-depleted T cells, or PBMCs supplied cDNA or gDNA.

This table comes from immunoSEQ multiplex PCR, and its TCRdb copy is limited to in-frame clones, with some not included. The data show 200,000 to 300,000 clones, 88% seen once. Losses at the gene ends were 6 bases for V and 4 bases for J; bases not matched to a gene: 14. Germline V gene sequence: CDR1 MDHEN, CDR2 SYDVKM. CDR3 length: 16 residues. The receptor was isolated from a man older than 75 with acute or convalescent COVID-19. Specimen: peripheral blood. V gene TRBV28 combines with J gene TRBJ2-7; the match to TRBD2 covers 8 bases. The CDR3 protein is CASRKGSREGGYEQYF. In DNA form, the CDR3 reads TGTGCCAGCAGAAAAGGGTCCCGGGAGGGCGGTTACGAGCAGTACTTC.